This T cell receptor (beta chain) was sequenced for a study of blood T cell repertoires in COVID-19. On the study more broadly: The origin of the acute and convalescent COVID-19 samples was the United States, Italy and Spain. T cells, B-cell-depleted T cells, or PBMCs provided the cDNA or gDNA that served as material.

Study processing details: Reference gene primer amplification gave estimated nucleated cell counts. TCRdb keeps only in-frame clones here, not all; method: immunoSEQ multiplex PCR. V, J and clone size derive from that table, while D and trimming were established from the DNA sequence. This sample has 160,000 or so clones; roughly 83% occur once, and the top ten carry more than 1.5%. The CDR3 sequence is 11 residues long. J lost 8 bases, V lost 5 bases, and 2 bases had no gene match. CDR1 MNHEY and CDR2 SVGEGT come from the germline V gene. Sample: peripheral blood. This receptor was obtained from a human donor in a cohort sampled during active COVID-19. This chain links TRBV6-2 or TRBV6-3 with TRBJ1-2; the match to TRBD1 covers 7 bases. The chain's CDR3 is CASSDRDGYTF. CDR3 nucleotide sequence: TGTGCCAGCAGTGACAGGGACGGCTACACCTTC.